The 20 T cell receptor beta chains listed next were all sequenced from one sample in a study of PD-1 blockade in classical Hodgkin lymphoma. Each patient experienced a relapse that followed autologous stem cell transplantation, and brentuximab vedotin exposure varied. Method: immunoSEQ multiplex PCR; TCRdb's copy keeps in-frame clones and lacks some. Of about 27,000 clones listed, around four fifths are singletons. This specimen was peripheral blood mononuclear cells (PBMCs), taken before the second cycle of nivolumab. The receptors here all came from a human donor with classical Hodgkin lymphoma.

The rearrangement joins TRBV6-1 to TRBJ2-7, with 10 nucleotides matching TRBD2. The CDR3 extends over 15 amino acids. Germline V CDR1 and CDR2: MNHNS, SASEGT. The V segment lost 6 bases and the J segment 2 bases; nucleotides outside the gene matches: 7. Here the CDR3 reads CASRSGTSVTYEQYF. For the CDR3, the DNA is TGTGCCAGCAGATCCGGGACTAGCGTCACCTACGAGCAGTACTTC.

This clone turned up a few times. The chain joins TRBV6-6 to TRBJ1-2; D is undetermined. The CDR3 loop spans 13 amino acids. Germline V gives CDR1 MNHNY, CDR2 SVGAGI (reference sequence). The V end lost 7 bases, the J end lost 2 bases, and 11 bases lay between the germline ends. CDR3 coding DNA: TGTGCCAGCATCCCGGACGGGAACTATGGCTACACCTTC. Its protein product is CASIPDGNYGYTF.

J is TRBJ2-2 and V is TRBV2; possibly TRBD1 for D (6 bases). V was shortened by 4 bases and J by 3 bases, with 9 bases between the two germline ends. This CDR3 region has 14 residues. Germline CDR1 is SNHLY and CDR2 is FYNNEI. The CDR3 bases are TGTGCCAGCAGTGCGGACAGATACACCGGGGAGCTGTTTTTT. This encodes CASSADRYTGELFF.

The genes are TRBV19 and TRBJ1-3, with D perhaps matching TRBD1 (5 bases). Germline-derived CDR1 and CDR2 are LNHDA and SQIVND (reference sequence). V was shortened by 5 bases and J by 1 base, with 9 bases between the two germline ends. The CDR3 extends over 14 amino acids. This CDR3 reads CASSLTGSGNTIYF. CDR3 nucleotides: TGTGCCAGTAGTCTCACAGGTTCTGGAAACACCATATATTTT.

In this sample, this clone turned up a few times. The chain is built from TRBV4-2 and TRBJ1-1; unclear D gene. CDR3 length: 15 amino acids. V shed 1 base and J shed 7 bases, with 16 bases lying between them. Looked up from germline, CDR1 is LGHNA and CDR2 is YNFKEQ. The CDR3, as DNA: TGTGCCAGCAGCCAAGGGTCTACGAGGGATAATGAAGCTTTCTTT. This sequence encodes CASSQGSTRDNEAFF.

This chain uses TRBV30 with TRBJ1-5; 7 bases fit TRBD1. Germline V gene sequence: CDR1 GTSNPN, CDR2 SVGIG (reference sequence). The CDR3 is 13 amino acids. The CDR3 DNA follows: TGTGCAGAGGGGGCAGATAGCAATCAGCCCCAGCATTTT. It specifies CAEGADSNQPQHF.

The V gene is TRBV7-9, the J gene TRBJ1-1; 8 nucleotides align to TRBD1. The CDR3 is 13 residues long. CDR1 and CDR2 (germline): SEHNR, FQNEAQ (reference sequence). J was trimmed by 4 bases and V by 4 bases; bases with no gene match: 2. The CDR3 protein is CASSYRGGTEAFF. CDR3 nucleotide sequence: TGTGCCAGCAGCTACAGGGGGGGCACTGAAGCTTTCTTT.

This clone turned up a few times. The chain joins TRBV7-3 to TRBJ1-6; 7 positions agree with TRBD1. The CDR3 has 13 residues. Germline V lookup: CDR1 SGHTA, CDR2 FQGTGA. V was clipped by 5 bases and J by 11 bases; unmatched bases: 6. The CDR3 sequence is CASSAYRGAPLHF. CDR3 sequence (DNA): TGTGCCAGCAGCGCCTACAGGGGAGCACCCCTCCACTTT. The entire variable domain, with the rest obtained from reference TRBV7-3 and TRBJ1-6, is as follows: GAGVSQTPSNKVTEKGKYVELRCDPISGHTALYWYRQSLGQGPEFLIYFQGTGAADDSGLPNDRFFAVRPEGSVSTLKIQRTERGDSAVYLCASSAYRGAPLHFGNGTRLTVT.

The CDR3 loop reads CASSLRTSGETDTQYF. In DNA form, the CDR3 reads TGTGCCAGCAGCTTACGGACTAGCGGGGAAACAGATACGCAGTATTTT. The chain links TRBV7-3 to TRBJ2-3; 12 bases line up with TRBD2. This CDR3 region has 16 residues. Unmatched junction bases numbered 3, after V lost 2 bases and J lost 3 bases. Germline values: CDR1 SGHTA, CDR2 FQGTGA.

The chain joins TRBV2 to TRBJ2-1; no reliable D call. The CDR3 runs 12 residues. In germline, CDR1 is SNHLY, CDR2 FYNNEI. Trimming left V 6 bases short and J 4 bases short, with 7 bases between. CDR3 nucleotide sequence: TGTGCCAGCAGCTTTAGTTACAATGAGCAGTTCTTC. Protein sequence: CASSFSYNEQFF. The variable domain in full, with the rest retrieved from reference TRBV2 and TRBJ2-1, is EPEVTQTPSHQVTQMGQEVILRCVPISNHLYFYWYRQILGQKVEFLVSFYNNEISEKSEIFDDQFSVERPDGSNFTLKIRSTKLEDSAMYFCASSFSYNEQFFGPGTRLTVL.

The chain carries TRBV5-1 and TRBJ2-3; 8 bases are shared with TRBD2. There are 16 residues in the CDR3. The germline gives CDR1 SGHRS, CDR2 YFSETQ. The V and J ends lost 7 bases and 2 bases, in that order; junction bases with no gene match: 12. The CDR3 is CASFPGSGVLTDTQYF. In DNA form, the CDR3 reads TGCGCCAGCTTCCCAGGTAGCGGGGTGCTCACAGATACGCAGTATTTT.

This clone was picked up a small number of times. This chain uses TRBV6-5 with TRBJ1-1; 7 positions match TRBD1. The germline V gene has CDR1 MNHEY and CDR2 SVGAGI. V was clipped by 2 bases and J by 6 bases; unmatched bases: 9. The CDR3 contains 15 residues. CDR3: CASSYHGQATPEAFF. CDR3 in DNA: TGTGCCAGCAGTTACCATGGACAGGCGACGCCTGAAGCTTTCTTT.

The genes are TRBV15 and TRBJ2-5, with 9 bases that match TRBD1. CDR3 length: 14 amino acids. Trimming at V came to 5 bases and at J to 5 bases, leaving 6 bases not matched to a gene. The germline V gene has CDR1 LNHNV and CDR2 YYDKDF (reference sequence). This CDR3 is CATSGGTGFETQYF. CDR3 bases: TGTGCCACCAGCGGAGGGACAGGGTTTGAGACCCAGTACTTC.

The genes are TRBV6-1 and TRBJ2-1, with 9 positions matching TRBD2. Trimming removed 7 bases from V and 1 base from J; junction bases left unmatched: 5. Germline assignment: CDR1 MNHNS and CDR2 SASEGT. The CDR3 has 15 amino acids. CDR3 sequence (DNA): TGTGCCAGCATGGTGCGGGGGGGGTCCTACAATGAGCAGTTCTTC. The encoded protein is CASMVRGGSYNEQFF.

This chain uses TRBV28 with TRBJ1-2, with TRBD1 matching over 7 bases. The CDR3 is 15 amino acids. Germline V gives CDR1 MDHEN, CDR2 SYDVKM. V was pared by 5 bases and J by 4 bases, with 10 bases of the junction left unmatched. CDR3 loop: CASSTPDRQGYGYTF. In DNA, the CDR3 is TGTGCCAGCAGTACCCCGGACAGGCAGGGCTATGGCTACACCTTC.

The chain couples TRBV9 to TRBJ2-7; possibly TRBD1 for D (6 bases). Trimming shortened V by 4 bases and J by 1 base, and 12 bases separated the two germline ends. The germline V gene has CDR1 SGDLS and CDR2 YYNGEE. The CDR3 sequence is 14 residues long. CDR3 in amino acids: CASSPSDSSYEQYF. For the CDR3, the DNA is TGTGCCAGCAGCCCGTCGGACAGTTCCTACGAGCAGTACTTC. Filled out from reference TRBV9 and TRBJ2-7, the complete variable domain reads DSGVTQTPKHLITATGQRVTLRCSPRSGDLSVYWYQQSLDQGLQFLIQYYNGEERAKGNILERFSAQQFPDLHSELNLSSLELGDSALYFCASSPSDSSYEQYFGPGTRLTVT.

The CDR3 region is CASSLFGLSYNEQFF. Written as DNA, the CDR3 is TGTGCCAGCAGTTTATTTGGGCTCTCCTACAATGAGCAGTTCTTC. The rearrangement links TRBV27 to TRBJ2-1; unclear D gene. CDR1 and CDR2 from the germline V gene are MNHEY and SMNVEV (reference sequence). The CDR3 consists of 15 residues. V was clipped by 1 base and J by 0 bases, with 7 bases between them.

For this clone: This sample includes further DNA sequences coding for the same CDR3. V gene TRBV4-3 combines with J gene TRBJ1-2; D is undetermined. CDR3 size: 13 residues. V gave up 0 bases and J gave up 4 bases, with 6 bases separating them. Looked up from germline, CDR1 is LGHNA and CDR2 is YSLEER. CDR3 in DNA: TGCGCCAGCAGCCAAGAAGTAGGCTATGGCTACACCTTC. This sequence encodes CASSQEVGYGYTF.

The CDR3 spells CASSGRGREQYF. CDR3 coding DNA: TGTGCCTCCAGCGGCCGGGGGCGCGAGCAGTACTTC. The chain combines TRBV6-5 with TRBJ2-7, with D perhaps being TRBD1 or TRBD2 (6 bases each). CDR1 is MNHEY and CDR2 is SVGAGI in the germline V gene. The CDR3 consists of 12 residues. Trimming removed 11 bases from V and 6 bases from J, with 17 bases in between.

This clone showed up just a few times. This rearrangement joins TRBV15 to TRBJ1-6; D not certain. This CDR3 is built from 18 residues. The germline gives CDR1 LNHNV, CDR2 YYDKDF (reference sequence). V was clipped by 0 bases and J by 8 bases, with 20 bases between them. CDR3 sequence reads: CATSRDFASPTGYSPLHF. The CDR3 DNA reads TGTGCCACCAGCAGAGATTTTGCCAGCCCCACGGGGTATTCACCCCTCCACTTT.